The present T cell receptor (beta chain) was sequenced within a study of T cells in Graves' hyperthyroidism and ophthalmopathy. The wider study: Peripheral blood was secured at the point of initial diagnosis, before any treatment. Regarding the study as a whole: Median prediction lead before ophthalmopathy onset was 5 to 7 months with the model.

V lost 5 bases, J lost 3 bases, and 11 bases stayed unmatched. The CDR3 spans 16 residues. Germline CDR1 SGHAT, CDR2 FQNNGV. RNA transcripts yielded amplified TCR beta CDR3 regions. First-round RT-PCR of the TCR CDR3 relied on the HTBI primer set. TCRdb re-analysed the multiplex PCR reads in MiXCR, keeping a single row per CDR3 protein. Of about 100,000 distinct CDR3 sequences listed, roughly 15% are singletons. Comment on this clonotype: The antigen remains unidentified.

Exclusion followed for patients with uncontrolled infection, other autoimmune disease, pregnancy or lactation. The authors obtained PBMCs from more than 9.5 ml of fresh peripheral blood. The chain carries TRBV11-2 and TRBJ1-1; 8 bases are shared with TRBD1. This TCR came from a woman in her forties or fifties with Graves' hyperthyroidism. Specimen: blood. CDR3 sequence: CASSQGGGQGDTEAFF. The DNA for the CDR3 is TGTGCCAGCAGCCAGGGGGGAGGACAGGGAGACACTGAAGCTTTCTTT.